A selection of T cell receptor beta chains follows, all from one sample in a study of post-analysis software for immune sequencing data. TCRdb ran MiXCR on the PCR reads and lists one entry per CDR3 protein. The sample carries 650,000 to 850,000 distinct CDR3 sequences, just over 45% recorded once. The source material was blood. All receptors derive from a girl under 18 with multiple sclerosis. Each CDR3 is given with its conserved first and last residue. D genes are given only for firm matches. Clone sizes are given selectively: once, few, many, or a class where the clone is expanded.

CDR3aa: CASGKGANHIQYF
CDR3nt: TGTGCCAGTGGGAAGGGGGCCAACCACATTCAGTACTTC
v_gene: TRBV28
abundance: .
j_gene: TRBJ2-4
d_gene: TRBD1

CDR3aa: CASSPRQGGTEKLFF
CDR3nt: TGTGCCAGCAGCCCCCGACAGGGAGGGACGGAAAAACTGTTTTTT
v_gene: TRBV28
abundance: .
j_gene: TRBJ1-4
d_gene: TRBD1

CDR3aa: CSVNGLAGGGDTQYF
CDR3nt: TGCAGCGTCAACGGACTAGCGGGAGGCGGAGATACGCAGTATTTT
v_gene: TRBV29-1
abundance: few
j_gene: TRBJ2-3
d_gene: TRBD2

CDR3aa: CAIRGQGRYEQYF
CDR3nt: TGTGCCATTAGAGGGCAGGGACGCTACGAGCAGTACTTC
v_gene: TRBV10-3
abundance: .
j_gene: TRBJ2-7
d_gene: .

CDR3aa: CSVATPNSYEQYF
CDR3nt: TGCAGCGTTGCTACACCGAACTCCTACGAGCAGTACTTC
v_gene: TRBV29-1
abundance: few
j_gene: TRBJ2-7
d_gene: .

CDR3aa: CASSPREEGTDTQYF
CDR3nt: TGCGCCAGCAGCCCGCGGGAGGAGGGCACAGATACGCAGTATTTT
v_gene: TRBV5-1
abundance: .
j_gene: TRBJ2-3
d_gene: TRBD2

CDR3aa: CASSLSRNRAQYF
CDR3nt: TGTGCCAGCAGTTTATCACGTAATCGGGCCCAGTACTTC
v_gene: TRBV27
abundance: .
j_gene: TRBJ2-5
d_gene: .

CDR3aa: CASSDVAGNIQYF
CDR3nt: TGTGCCAGCAGTGACGTAGCTGGAAACATTCAGTACTTC
v_gene: TRBV6-4
abundance: .
j_gene: TRBJ2-4
d_gene: .

CDR3aa: CSVGQALETQYF
CDR3nt: TGCAGCGTTGGTCAGGCGCTAGAGACCCAGTACTTC
v_gene: TRBV29-1
abundance: .
j_gene: TRBJ2-5
d_gene: .

CDR3aa: CSARVTAGVNYGYTF
CDR3nt: TGCAGTGCTAGAGTAACGGCAGGGGTTAACTATGGCTACACCTTC
v_gene: TRBV20-1
abundance: .
j_gene: TRBJ1-2
d_gene: .

CDR3aa: CASSPGGRLTLAKNIQYF
CDR3nt: TGTGCCAGCAGCCCAGGAGGACGCCTCACACTAGCCAAAAACATTCAGTACTTC
v_gene: TRBV11-1
abundance: .
j_gene: TRBJ2-4
d_gene: .

CDR3aa: CAISESWGKGQPQHF
CDR3nt: TGTGCCATCAGTGAGTCTTGGGGAAAGGGTCAGCCCCAGCATTTT
v_gene: TRBV10-3
abundance: .
j_gene: TRBJ1-5
d_gene: .

CDR3aa: CASTGTVRNEQFF
CDR3nt: TGTGCCAGCACGGGGACCGTCCGCAATGAGCAGTTCTTC
v_gene: TRBV7-9
abundance: few
j_gene: TRBJ2-1
d_gene: .

CDR3aa: CASVPGQSETQYF
CDR3nt: TGCGCATCCGTCCCGGGACAGTCAGAGACCCAGTACTTC
v_gene: TRBV10-3
abundance: .
j_gene: TRBJ2-5
d_gene: TRBD1

CDR3aa: CAWSVRWDNEQFF
CDR3nt: TGTGCCTGGAGTGTAAGGTGGGACAATGAGCAGTTCTTC
v_gene: TRBV30
abundance: .
j_gene: TRBJ2-1
d_gene: .

CDR3aa: CASSLGVGAAKNIQYF
CDR3nt: TGTGCCAGCAGCTTAGGGGTGGGGGCAGCCAAAAACATTCAGTACTTC
v_gene: TRBV7-2
abundance: .
j_gene: TRBJ2-4
d_gene: .

CDR3aa: CASSPIGAGYQETQYF
CDR3nt: TGTGCCAGCAGCCCAATTGGCGCGGGGTACCAAGAGACCCAGTACTTC
v_gene: TRBV7-6
abundance: .
j_gene: TRBJ2-5
d_gene: .

CDR3aa: CAISIDETQYF
CDR3nt: TGTGCCATCTCCATTGATGAGACCCAGTACTTC
v_gene: TRBV10-3
abundance: .
j_gene: TRBJ2-5
d_gene: .

CDR3aa: CASSRGNGVNEQFF
CDR3nt: TGTGCCAGCAGTCGAGGAAATGGGGTGAATGAGCAGTTCTTC
v_gene: TRBV28
abundance: .
j_gene: TRBJ2-1
d_gene: .

CDR3aa: CASSSGGWETHYF
CDR3nt: TGTGCCAGCAGCTCGGGGGGGTGGGAGACCCACTACTTC
v_gene: TRBV7-3
abundance: .
j_gene: TRBJ2-5
d_gene: TRBD2

CDR3aa: CASSRGDRGLETQYF
CDR3nt: TGTGCCAGCAGCCGAGGCGACAGGGGGTTGGAGACCCAGTACTTC
v_gene: TRBV9
abundance: few
j_gene: TRBJ2-5
d_gene: TRBD1

CDR3aa: CASSLGPLAFEQFF
CDR3nt: TGTGCCAGCAGCTTAGGACCACTAGCTTTTGAGCAGTTCTTC
v_gene: TRBV7-2
abundance: few
j_gene: TRBJ2-1
d_gene: .

CDR3aa: CASSQPGLAGPSGANVLTF
CDR3nt: TGTGCCAGCAGCCAACCGGGACTAGCGGGACCCTCTGGGGCCAACGTCCTGACTTTC
v_gene: TRBV11-1
abundance: .
j_gene: TRBJ2-6
d_gene: TRBD2

CDR3aa: CASANQGANGYTF
CDR3nt: TGTGCCAGCGCCAACCAGGGGGCCAATGGCTACACCTTC
v_gene: TRBV6-6
abundance: .
j_gene: TRBJ1-2
d_gene: TRBD1

CDR3aa: CASSLEGAVDIQYF
CDR3nt: TGTGCCAGCAGCTTAGAGGGGGCGGTGGACATTCAGTACTTC
v_gene: TRBV7-2
abundance: few
j_gene: TRBJ2-4
d_gene: TRBD1

CDR3aa: CSVSPGTQSNEQFF
CDR3nt: TGCAGCGTTTCGCCCGGGACGCAGTCCAATGAGCAGTTCTTC
v_gene: TRBV29-1
abundance: few
j_gene: TRBJ2-1
d_gene: .

CDR3aa: CASSQGLENEQFF
CDR3nt: TGCGCCAGCAGCCAAGGGCTAGAAAATGAGCAGTTCTTC
v_gene: TRBV4-1
abundance: few
j_gene: TRBJ2-1
d_gene: .

CDR3aa: CASSYDGEGETQYF
CDR3nt: TGTGCCAGCAGTTACGACGGGGAGGGAGAGACCCAGTACTTC
v_gene: TRBV6-6
abundance: .
j_gene: TRBJ2-5
d_gene: TRBD2

CDR3aa: CASSSVRREQETQYF
CDR3nt: TGTGCCAGCAGTTCAGTCCGGCGGGAGCAAGAGACCCAGTACTTC
v_gene: TRBV6-5
abundance: few
j_gene: TRBJ2-5
d_gene: TRBD2

CDR3aa: CASSLGELEQYF
CDR3nt: TGTGCCAGCAGTTTAGGAGAACTCGAGCAGTACTTC
v_gene: TRBV12-3/TRBV12-4
abundance: .
j_gene: TRBJ2-7
d_gene: .

CDR3aa: CATSRDRVGGPGANVLTF
CDR3nt: TGTGCCACCAGCAGGGACAGGGTAGGAGGCCCTGGGGCCAACGTCCTGACTTTC
v_gene: TRBV15
abundance: few
j_gene: TRBJ2-6
d_gene: TRBD1

CDR3aa: CATLGGDTQYF
CDR3nt: TGTGCCACCCTGGGAGGGGATACGCAGTATTTT
v_gene: TRBV2
abundance: .
j_gene: TRBJ2-3
d_gene: TRBD2

CDR3aa: CSVVQGAGRSYEQYF
CDR3nt: TGCAGCGTGGTGCAGGGGGCGGGAAGGTCCTACGAGCAGTACTTC
v_gene: TRBV29-1
abundance: .
j_gene: TRBJ2-7
d_gene: TRBD1

CDR3aa: CASMGTAENTEAFF
CDR3nt: TGTGCCAGCATGGGGACGGCCGAGAACACTGAAGCTTTCTTT
v_gene: TRBV27
abundance: .
j_gene: TRBJ1-1
d_gene: .

CDR3aa: CASSLGTGGGALYGYTF
CDR3nt: TGTGCCAGCAGCTTAGGGACAGGGGGCGGTGCCCTCTATGGCTACACCTTC
v_gene: TRBV7-2
abundance: few
j_gene: TRBJ1-2
d_gene: TRBD1

CDR3aa: CASSVGGFGETQYF
CDR3nt: TGTGCCAGCAGCGTCGGGGGGTTTGGGGAGACCCAGTACTTC
v_gene: TRBV9
abundance: .
j_gene: TRBJ2-5
d_gene: TRBD2

CDR3aa: CASSLPLRGRDTDNEQFF
CDR3nt: TGTGCCAGCAGTTTGCCCTTGAGGGGCCGGGACACAGACAATGAGCAGTTCTTC
v_gene: TRBV7-9
abundance: .
j_gene: TRBJ2-1
d_gene: .

CDR3aa: CASSLGGLAGYNEQFF
CDR3nt: TGTGCCAGCAGTTTAGGTGGGCTAGCGGGCTACAATGAGCAGTTCTTC
v_gene: TRBV5-1
abundance: many
j_gene: TRBJ2-1
d_gene: TRBD2

CDR3aa: CSVPDRGETQYF
CDR3nt: TGCAGCGTCCCGGACAGGGGAGAGACCCAGTACTTC
v_gene: TRBV29-1
abundance: few
j_gene: TRBJ2-5
d_gene: TRBD1

CDR3aa: CASSPYGGPYEQYF
CDR3nt: TGTGCCAGCAGCCCCTACGGGGGGCCCTACGAGCAGTACTTC
v_gene: TRBV3-1
abundance: few
j_gene: TRBJ2-7
d_gene: .